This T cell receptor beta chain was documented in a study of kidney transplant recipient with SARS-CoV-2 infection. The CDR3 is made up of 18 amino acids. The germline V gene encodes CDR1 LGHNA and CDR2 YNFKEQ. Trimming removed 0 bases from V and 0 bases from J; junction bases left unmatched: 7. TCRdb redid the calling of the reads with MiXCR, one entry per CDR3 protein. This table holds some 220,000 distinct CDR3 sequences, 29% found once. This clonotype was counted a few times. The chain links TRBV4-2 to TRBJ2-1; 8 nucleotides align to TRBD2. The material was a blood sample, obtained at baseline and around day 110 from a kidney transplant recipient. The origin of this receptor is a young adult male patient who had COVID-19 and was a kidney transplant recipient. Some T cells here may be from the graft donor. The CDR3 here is CASSQEISGGVSYNEQFF. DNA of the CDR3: TGTGCCAGCAGCCAAGAAATCAGCGGGGGTGTCTCCTACAATGAGCAGTTCTTC.